These 28 T cell receptor beta chains were all obtained from the same sample, sequenced in a study of blood T cells in healthy people across ages (dated by TCRdb to the mid-2010s). Preparation of the library involved 5' RACE. TCRdb shows the sequencer as Illumina HiSeq 2500. A second PCR of roughly 7 to 11 cycles was run with a J-beta primer mix and a sample-barcoded 5' primer. TCRdb applied fastp at Q25 and MiXCR to the public reads, then kept only in-frame beta chains. Each entry merges the rows of one CDR3 protein and shows their most common DNA and genes. This sample holds under 2 million distinct CDR3 sequences; about 32% were observed only once. The ten largest account for 10% to 12% of the sample. Sample: blood. The receptors originated from a woman between 25 and 40 years old in good health.

The sample holds a few counts of this clonotype. J is TRBJ2-3 and V is TRBV2; D unresolved. CDR1 and CDR2 from the germline V gene are SNHLY and FYNNEI. Trimming took off 2 bases at V and 2 bases at J, with 11 bases between the two ends. This CDR3 has 15 residues. The chain's CDR3 is CASSEKTLNTDTQYF. In DNA form, the CDR3 reads TGTGCCAGCAGTGAAAAGACCTTAAACACAGATACGCAGTATTTT.

For this clonotype: One junction end disagrees with the germline gene, perhaps due to a read error. The chain links TRBV5-5 to TRBJ2-7, with D perhaps given as TRBD1 or TRBD2 (5 bases each). CDR1 is SGHKS and CDR2 is YYEKEE in the germline V gene (reference sequence). CDR3 size: 15 residues. In DNA form, the CDR3 reads TGTGCCAGCGGCTTGGAGAGGGGTTGGTCCTACGAGCAGTACTTC. It codes for CASGLERGWSYEQYF.

A word on this clonotype: A read error may account for a junction end that differs from germline. The gene calls are TRBV20-1 and TRBJ2-7; 9 bases agree with TRBD2. TRBJ2-5 matches the DNA end more closely, so the J call is doubtful. Germline assignment: CDR1 DFQATT and CDR2 SNEGSKA (reference sequence). CDR3 length: 19 amino acids. The CDR3, as DNA: TGCAGTGCCTCGGTGGAAGGTGCGGGGGGGTACTCCTTTCAAGGGACCCAGTACTTC. This gives the protein CSASVEGAGGYSFQGTQYF.

This clonotype appeared a few times. V and J are TRBV7-6 and TRBJ2-3; D is perhaps TRBD2 (5 bases). Germline V gene lookup returns CDR1 SGHVS and CDR2 FNYEAQ. V was shortened by 1 base and J by 5 bases, with 10 bases between the two germline ends. This CDR3 is built from 14 residues. CDR3 sequence reads: CASSLGGGLDTQYF. The CDR3 nucleotides read TGTGCCAGCAGCTTAGGAGGAGGCCTAGATACGCAGTATTTT.

This rearrangement joins TRBV24-1 to TRBJ2-1; D tentatively fits TRBD1 or TRBD2 (5 bases each). CDR3 length: 13 amino acids. V lost 0 bases to trimming and J lost 15 bases, with 14 bases between them. CDR1 is KGHDR, CDR2 SFDVKD, per germline. This CDR3 reads CATSDLGGSGRFF. The CDR3 nucleotides are TGTGCCACCAGTGATTTGGGGGGAAGTGGTCGGTTCTTC.

The CDR3 region is CSARAGGDRLQFEQFF. CDR3 coding DNA: TGCAGTGCTAGAGCTGGCGGGGATCGACTACAATTTGAGCAGTTCTTC. This sequence joins TRBV20-1 and TRBJ2-1; possible D gene TRBD2, 6 bases. Trimming took off 1 base at V and 9 bases at J, with 22 bases between the two ends. CDR1 is DFQATT, CDR2 SNEGSKA, per germline (reference sequence). The CDR3 has 16 amino acids.

This clonotype was recorded at least ten times. This chain uses TRBV6-2 or TRBV6-3 with TRBJ2-3; no reliable D call. The CDR3 is made up of 12 amino acids. Germline V gives CDR1 MNHEY, CDR2 SVGEGT. The germline V and J ends were trimmed by 6 bases and 4 bases, with 8 bases remaining between them. CDR3 protein: CASSSVSDTQYF. CDR3 nucleotide sequence: TGTGCCAGCAGCTCGGTCTCAGATACGCAGTATTTT.

This chain uses TRBV20-1 with TRBJ2-1; 14 positions agree with TRBD2. CDR1 DFQATT and CDR2 SNEGSKA come from the germline V gene (reference sequence). The CDR3 loop spans 17 amino acids. With V trimmed by 6 bases and J by 8 bases, 15 bases remained unmatched. In DNA, the CDR3 is TGCAGTGCCCCCGGGGGACTAGCGGGGGCAGTTACGCATGAGCAGTTCTTC. Amino acid sequence: CSAPGGLAGAVTHEQFF.

The rearrangement links TRBV27 to TRBJ2-1, with 8 bases matching TRBD2. The CDR3 spans 13 residues. J was trimmed by 10 bases and V by 6 bases; bases with no gene match: 8. The germline CDR1 and CDR2 sequences are MNHEY and SMNVEV (reference sequence). The CDR3 protein is CASSPGGEGEQFF. As DNA, the CDR3 is TGTGCCAGCAGCCCCGGGGGGGAGGGCGAGCAGTTCTTC.

The chain joins TRBV10-3 to TRBJ2-5; D gene uncertain. Germline values: CDR1 ENHRY, CDR2 SYGVKD. V dropped 10 bases and J dropped 0 bases, with 9 bases sitting between them. The CDR3 loop spans 12 amino acids. This chain's CDR3 is CATGRNQETQYF. As DNA, the CDR3 is TGTGCCACCGGACGGAACCAAGAGACCCAGTACTTC.

The V gene is TRBV6-1, the J gene TRBJ2-1, with a weak D call TRBD1 (5 bases). Trimming removed 5 bases from V and 14 bases from J, with 19 bases in between. The CDR3 covers 13 residues. Germline V lookup: CDR1 MNHNS, CDR2 SASEGT. CDR3 amino acids: CASSSRVGAEEFF. CDR3 DNA sequence: TGTGCCAGCAGTTCTCGGGTTGGGGCAGAGGAGTTCTTC.

This clonotype was picked up many times. The chain links TRBV4-1 to TRBJ2-5; D might be TRBD2 (6 bases). CDR3 length: 15 amino acids. Trimming left V 2 bases short and J 5 bases short, with 15 bases between. The V gene's germline CDR1 is MGHRA and CDR2 YSYEKL. CDR3 nucleotides: TGCGCCAGCAGCCAAATTGGGCTAGCGCGGGAGACCCAGTACTTC. Its protein product is CASSQIGLARETQYF.

Comments on this clonotype: Germline and junction disagree at one end, which may indicate a read error. The chain links TRBV9 to TRBJ2-1; D is possibly TRBD1 (6 bases). The V gene's germline CDR1 is SGDLS and CDR2 YYNGEE. The CDR3 loop spans 14 amino acids. The CDR3 loop reads CTSSDDTGGQEQFF. The DNA of the CDR3 is TGTACCAGCAGCGACGATACCGGCGGACAGGAGCAGTTCTTC.

This chain joins TRBV5-1 and TRBJ2-3; 14 positions match TRBD2. Trimming at V came to 7 bases and at J to 2 bases, leaving 6 bases not matched to a gene. The V gene's germline CDR1 is SGHRS and CDR2 YFSETQ. CDR3 length equals 16 residues. The CDR3 protein is CASRGGLAGDTDTQYF. For the CDR3, the DNA is TGCGCCAGCCGTGGGGGACTAGCGGGGGACACAGATACGCAGTATTTT.

CDR3 coding DNA: TGCGCCAGCAGCCAAGGAACCGGAGGACATTACGAGCAGTACTTC. It encodes CASSQGTGGHYEQYF. The rearrangement joins TRBV4-1 to TRBJ2-7; D could derive from TRBD1 or TRBD2 (5 bases each). This CDR3 comprises 15 residues. Trimming left V 1 base short and J 4 bases short, with 14 bases between. Germline CDR1 is MGHRA and CDR2 is YSYEKL.

The chain has TRBV9 and TRBJ2-1; 11 bases are shared with TRBD2. Trimming cost V 3 bases and J 6 bases; bases outside gene matches: 5. The CDR3 has 15 amino acids. Germline-derived CDR1 and CDR2 are SGDLS and YYNGEE. The CDR3 spells CASSGIAGGVNEQFF. The CDR3 DNA reads TGTGCCAGCAGCGGGATAGCGGGAGGGGTCAATGAGCAGTTCTTC.

The genes are TRBV20-1 and TRBJ2-1; no definite D call. Deletions cut 6 bases from V and 2 bases from J, with 20 bases between. Germline assignment: CDR1 DFQATT and CDR2 SNEGSKA (reference sequence). This CDR3 comprises 16 residues. The CDR3 coding sequence is TGCAGTGCGAGTCTTTGGCAGCGCGCCACCTACAATGAGCAGTTCTTC. Translated, it gives CSASLWQRATYNEQFF.

This chain uses TRBV11-2 with TRBJ1-1, with D uncertain. The V gene lost 2 bases and the J gene lost 4 bases, with 11 bases spanning the gap. In germline, CDR1 is SGHAT, CDR2 FQNNGV. CDR3 length equals 14 residues. Here the CDR3 reads CASSLQVWGTEAFF. The CDR3 DNA reads as TGTGCCAGCAGCTTACAGGTCTGGGGCACTGAAGCTTTCTTT. Full variable domain (outside the CDR3, taken from reference TRBV11-2 and TRBJ1-1): EAGVAQSPRYKIIEKRQSVAFWCNPISGHATLYWYQQILGQGPKLLIQFQNNGVVDDSQLPKDRFSAERLKGVDSTLKIQPAKLEDSAVYLCASSLQVWGTEAFFGQGTRLTVV.

The gene calls are TRBV4-2 and TRBJ2-3; 7 nucleotides align to TRBD1. V shed 11 bases, J shed 3 bases, and the junction held 8 bases outside the gene matches. The CDR3 covers 13 residues. Germline CDR1 is LGHNA and CDR2 is YNFKEQ. CDR3 coding DNA: TGTGCCTCCCGGCAGGGGGTAACAGATACGCAGTATTTT. This sequence encodes CASRQGVTDTQYF.

For this clonotype: Its ends do not fully match the called genes, so a read error is possible. V is TRBV7-8 and J is TRBJ2-1, with TRBD2 identical over 7 bases. This CDR3 is 15 amino acids long. Germline CDR1 is SGHVS and CDR2 is FQNEAQ. CDR3 residues: CVSSWDYMGNNEQFF. CDR3 nucleotide sequence: TGTGTCAGCAGCTGGGACTATATGGGGAACAATGAGCAGTTCTTC.

This clonotype was counted a few times. The chain uses TRBV30 and TRBJ2-3; 7 bases map to TRBD1. The CDR3 runs 12 residues. V gave up 6 bases and J gave up 4 bases; unmatched junction bases: 4. Germline values: CDR1 GTSNPN, CDR2 SVGIG (reference sequence). As DNA, the CDR3 is TGTGCCTGCTCCAGGGGGTCAGATACGCAGTATTTT. Translating gives CACSRGSDTQYF.

Comments on this clonotype: Mismatch with germline at one junction end may stem from a read error. The rearrangement joins TRBV11-2 to TRBJ2-7; TRBD1 matches at 7 bases. Germline V gene lookup returns CDR1 SGHAT and CDR2 FQNNGV. The CDR3 runs 14 residues. CDR3 loop: CAGSLDSTGSKQYF. In DNA form, the CDR3 reads TGTGCCGGCAGCTTAGATTCGACAGGGTCAAAACAGTACTTC.

A note on this clonotype: The conserved final phenylalanine or tryptophan is absent from the CDR3, which likely points to a read error. V usage is TRBV7-9 and J usage is TRBJ2-2; the D gene is possibly TRBD2 (6 bases). CDR1 and CDR2 (germline): SEHNR, FQNEAQ (reference sequence). The length of the CDR3 is 15 residues. The V end was cut by 3 bases, the J end by 4 bases, with 12 bases between. CDR3 protein: CASSFRREATGELFV. CDR3 DNA: TGTGCCAGCAGCTTCCGCAGGGAGGCCACCGGGGAGCTGTTTGTT.

The chain combines TRBV20-1 with TRBJ1-2; 7 nucleotides match TRBD1. V dropped 6 bases and J dropped 3; count of bases not matched to a gene: 1. This CDR3 comprises 11 residues. Germline CDR1 reads DFQATT; CDR2 reads SNEGSKA (reference sequence). For the CDR3, the DNA is TGCAGTGCCACAGGGGACTATGGCTACACCTTC. This encodes CSATGDYGYTF.

Of note for this clonotype: Germline is not matched at one junction end, which may reflect a read error. This rearrangement joins TRBV4-2 to TRBJ1-6, with 8 bases aligning to TRBD1. This CDR3 has 17 amino acids. The germline V gene has CDR1 LGHNA and CDR2 YNFKEQ. Here the CDR3 reads CASSQDLPDRDKSPLHF. Written as DNA, the CDR3 is TGTGCCAGCAGCCAAGATTTACCGGACAGGGATAAGTCACCCCTCCACTTT.

This clonotype was seen more than once but under ten times. The chain recombines TRBV7-7 with TRBJ2-3, with a tentative D call TRBD2 (5 bases). CDR1 is SSHAT, CDR2 FNYEAQ, per germline (reference sequence). Trimming shortened V by 2 bases and J by 6 bases, and 12 bases separated the two germline ends. The CDR3 contains 14 residues. The CDR3 DNA reads as TGTGCCAGCAGCTTATCCGGGAAATCGGATACGCAGTATTTT. Amino acid sequence: CASSLSGKSDTQYF.

The table lists this clonotype with a few counts. The chain couples TRBV15 to TRBJ1-6; 7 bases are a match to TRBD1. The CDR3 extends over 16 amino acids. V lost 7 bases and J lost 10; bases outside the gene matches: 16. Germline V gives CDR1 LNHNV, CDR2 YYDKDF (reference sequence). The CDR3 DNA follows: TGTGCCACCAAAGACTCCAGGGGGTATGGTGGCTCACCCCTCCACTTT. As protein: CATKDSRGYGGSPLHF.

This clonotype was observed at least ten times. The V and J genes are TRBV11-2 and TRBJ2-7; 7 nucleotides match TRBD1. CDR1 is SGHAT, CDR2 FQNNGV, per germline. This CDR3 region has 15 residues. The V segment lost 5 bases and the J segment 1 base; nucleotides outside the gene matches: 8. The CDR3 nucleotides are TGTGCCAGCAGCATCGAACAGGGGTGGTCCTACGAGCAGTACTTC. It translates to CASSIEQGWSYEQYF.